The clone carrying this T cell receptor (beta chain) was seen repeatedly, ten times or more. The CDR3 has 12 residues. CDR1 and CDR2 (germline): MNHNY, SVGAGI (reference sequence). Trimming removed 6 bases at V and 3 bases at J, with 6 bases between. The sample is drawn from a study of early T cells in non-severe SARS-CoV-2 infection. Whole-study context: Sequencing of bulk RNA from unsorted whole blood was done, without chain pairing.

Unique molecular identifiers tagged individual cDNA molecules. TCRdb re-called the 5' RACE reads through MiXCR, storing one row per CDR3 protein. The sample carries some 48,000 distinct CDR3 sequences, approximately 9.8% recorded once. The sequencing sample was made of whole blood. The TCR comes from an adult who was a healthcare worker with PCR-confirmed SARS-CoV-2 infection or an uninfected control (not recorded which). The chain employs TRBV6-6 and TRBJ1-5; D uncertain. CDR3: CASRSSNQPQHF. For the CDR3, the DNA is TGTGCCAGCAGGTCATCCAATCAGCCCCAGCATTTT.